This is a list of T cell receptor beta chains from one sample in a study of T cells after yellow fever vaccination. TCRdb independently ran MiXCR on the 5' RACE reads; one entry per CDR3 protein. This sample has roughly 74,000 distinct CDR3 sequences, with roughly 6.9% found just once. The source was CD8+ T cells sorted from PBMCs, collected roughly 5 days after the first yellow fever vaccination. The source is a man between 18 and 29 years old who received the YFV17D yellow fever vaccine. The CDR3 runs from the conserved cysteine through the conserved F or W. The D gene is left open where the match is weak. Only some rows state a clone size, as once, few, many or a class for expanded clones.

clone_size	d_call	v_call	j_call	cdr3_length	cdr3_nt	cdr3_aa
few	-	TRBV27	TRBJ1-2	14	TGTGCCAGCAGTTTAGATCGTAGTGCTGAAGGCTACACCTTC	CASSLDRSAEGYTF
few	TRBD2	TRBV27	TRBJ2-3	15	TGTGCCAGCAGTTTTTTCGGGACTAGGACAGATACGCAGTATTTT	CASSFFGTRTDTQYF
many	-	TRBV12-3/TRBV12-4	TRBJ2-2	14	TGTGCCAGCAGTTTAGTACAAAACACCGGGGAGCTGTTTTTT	CASSLVQNTGELFF
-	-	TRBV4-1	TRBJ2-1	15	TGCGCCAGCAGCCGATTGGGGGACACCTTCGATGAGCAGTTCTTC	CASSRLGDTFDEQFF
-	-	TRBV9	TRBJ1-2	14	TGTGCCAGCAGCGTAGGGGAGAAGTACTATGGCTACACCTTC	CASSVGEKYYGYTF
few	-	TRBV5-6	TRBJ2-3	11	TGTGCCAGCAGCTATGGTTGGGCGCAGTATTTT	CASSYGWAQYF
many	-	TRBV27	TRBJ1-2	13	TGTGCCAGCAGCCATGGCCCTAACTATGGCTACACCTTC	CASSHGPNYGYTF
-	-	TRBV4-3	TRBJ1-6	16	TGCGCCAGCAGCCGGGCAGGGGTGTCCTATAATTCACCCCTCCACTTT	CASSRAGVSYNSPLHF
many	TRBD1	TRBV29-1	TRBJ2-3	15	TGCAGCATGCGACAGGGTATTTTTTTTTCCGATACGCAGTATTTT	CSMRQGIFFSDTQYF
many	-	TRBV12-3/TRBV12-4	TRBJ2-7	13	TGTGCCAGCAGACAGGGCCCCTCCTACGAGCAGTACTTC	CASRQGPSYEQYF
few	-	TRBV5-1	TRBJ2-5	13	TGCGCCAGCAGCCGGGCCAGCGAAGAGACCCAGTACTTC	CASSRASEETQYF
many	TRBD1	TRBV4-3	TRBJ2-2	18	TGCGCCAGCAGCCAGGCGACAGGGTGCCGTTTGTGCACCGGGGAGCTGTTTTTT	CASSQATGCRLCTGELFF
many	TRBD1	TRBV27	TRBJ2-7	13	TGTGCCAGCAGTTTAGAGGGGGCGGTTGAGCAGTACTTC	CASSLEGAVEQYF
-	-	TRBV5-4	TRBJ2-1	17	TGTGCCAGCAGCCCTCCGGAGGGGTTAGGCACCTACAATGAGCAGTTCTTC	CASSPPEGLGTYNEQFF
many	TRBD1	TRBV12-5	TRBJ1-5	14	TGTGCTAGTGGTCAGACAGGGGGCAAGCAGCCCCAGCATTTT	CASGQTGGKQPQHF
many	-	TRBV11-2	TRBJ1-2	16	TGTGCCAGCAGCTTATATCGGGGGTTGGAGGTTTATGGCTACACCTTC	CASSLYRGLEVYGYTF
many	TRBD1	TRBV5-8	TRBJ2-1	14	TGTGCCAGCAGTTACTGGGACAGGCTTGTTGAGCAGTTCTTC	CASSYWDRLVEQFF
few	TRBD2	TRBV5-1	TRBJ2-1	13	TGCGCCAGCGCCTCGGTTCTAGCGGATGAGCAGTTCTTC	CASASVLADEQFF
many	-	TRBV7-9	TRBJ1-2	14	TGTGCCAGCAGCCCAACGAGTGGGAACTATGGCTACACCTTC	CASSPTSGNYGYTF
-	-	TRBV30	TRBJ2-1	12	TGTGCCTGGAGTGTTGGGCGGGATGAGCAGTTCTTC	CAWSVGRDEQFF
many	TRBD2	TRBV20-1	TRBJ2-7	15	TGCAGTGCTAGGGCATTTAGCGGGAGCTCCTACGAGCAGTACTTC	CSARAFSGSSYEQYF
few	-	TRBV6-5	TRBJ1-5	14	TGTGCCAGCAGTTACGGGGGGGGAGGTGGGCCCCAGCATTTT	CASSYGGGGGPQHF
many	TRBD2	TRBV7-9	TRBJ2-1	16	TGTGCCAGCAGCCCTCCTGCTAGCGGGGACGACAATGAGCAGTTCTTC	CASSPPASGDDNEQFF
many	TRBD1	TRBV18	TRBJ2-5	15	TGTGCCAGCTCACGATCGGACAGGCGGGCTGAGACCCAGTACTTC	CASSRSDRRAETQYF
-	TRBD1	TRBV4-1	TRBJ1-1	15	TGCGCCAGCAGCCACGGACAGGGGGGGAACACTGAAGCTTTCTTT	CASSHGQGGNTEAFF
-	-	TRBV20-1	TRBJ1-1	13	TGCAGTGCTAGCGCGGTGGTGAACACTGAAGCTTTCTTT	CSASAVVNTEAFF
few	-	TRBV6-5	TRBJ2-5	14	TGTGCCAGCAGTTACTCGCACAGTAAAGAGACCCAGTACTTC	CASSYSHSKETQYF
many	-	TRBV11-2	TRBJ1-6	15	TGTGCCAGCAGCTTAGTCGCAGGGAGTCGTTCACCCCTCCACTTT	CASSLVAGSRSPLHF
many	-	TRBV24-1	TRBJ2-3	15	TGTGCCACCAGTGATTTGTGGCAGGACCATGCTACGCAGTATTTT	CATSDLWQDHATQYF
-	-	TRBV4-1	TRBJ2-7	14	TGCGCCAGCAGCCAAGTGGAGGCGGCAAGCGAGCAGTACTTC	CASSQVEAASEQYF
many	-	TRBV12-3/TRBV12-4	TRBJ2-1	15	TGTGCCAGCAGTCCATTGGGGGGCTCCTACAATGAGCAGTTCTTC	CASSPLGGSYNEQFF
few	-	TRBV6-5	TRBJ1-1	14	TGTGCCAGCAGTTACTCCAGGGTGAACACTGAAGCTTTCTTT	CASSYSRVNTEAFF
few	-	TRBV4-1	TRBJ1-1	13	TGCGCCAGCAGCTGGAAGGAGAACACTGAAGCTTTCTTT	CASSWKENTEAFF
few	-	TRBV19	TRBJ1-1	15	TGTGCCAGTAGTGACGACACCAGGGTGAACACTGAAGCTTTCTTT	CASSDDTRVNTEAFF
few	-	TRBV5-1	TRBJ2-4	16	TGCGCCAGCAGCCCCTTTCCAGGGGATGGCAAAAACATTCAGTACTTC	CASSPFPGDGKNIQYF